The 8 T cell receptor beta chains reported below all come from one sample, sequenced in a study of beta chain features in type 1 diabetes. The isolated RNA, all of it, was reverse transcribed, so expressed TCRB transcripts were what got sequenced. Generated by immunoSEQ multiplex PCR, the TCRdb table keeps only in-frame clones and is missing some. The sample consists of 150,000 to 200,000 clones, approximately 13% of them appearing once. The sample taken for sequencing was central memory CD4+ T cells from blood. The receptors stem from a woman between 18 and 29 years old in good health.

This clone has just a few counts. The genes are TRBV18 and TRBJ2-5, with D perhaps matching TRBD1 (5 bases). The germline V gene has CDR1 KGHSH and CDR2 LQKENI. The V end lost 5 bases, the J end lost 1 base, and 5 bases lay between the germline ends. The CDR3 spans 12 residues. The CDR3 spells CASSGAQETQYF. The CDR3 bases are TGTGCCAGCTCAGGGGCCCAAGAGACCCAGTACTTC.

CDR3 coding DNA: TGCGCCAGCAGCGTACCGGGACTAGGGATCTACAATGAGCAGTTCTTC. Translating it yields CASSVPGLGIYNEQFF. The chain combines TRBV4-1 with TRBJ2-1; 8 bases are shared with TRBD2. In germline, CDR1 is MGHRA, CDR2 YSYEKL. This CDR3 has 16 amino acids. Trimming at V came to 5 bases and at J to 3 bases, leaving 9 bases not matched to a gene.

The V gene is TRBV10-3, the J gene TRBJ1-1; 9 nucleotides align to TRBD1. The germline V gene encodes CDR1 ENHRY and CDR2 SYGVKD. This CDR3 has 14 amino acids. The V gene end was trimmed by 5 bases and the J gene end by 4 bases; junction bases not matched to a gene: 5. Here the CDR3 DNA reads TGTGCCATCAGTACAGGGGGCGGGTTCACTGAAGCTTTCTTT. It yields the protein CAISTGGGFTEAFF.

V usage is TRBV18 and J usage is TRBJ2-7; 9 bases fit TRBD1. Germline V gene data show CDR1 as KGHSH and CDR2 as LQKENI. CDR3 length: 15 residues. V shed 5 bases and J 3 bases; nucleotides not matched to a gene: 8. This chain's CDR3 is CASSLPDRGLYEQYF. CDR3 in DNA: TGTGCCAGCTCATTACCGGACAGGGGACTCTACGAGCAGTACTTC.

The chain links TRBV7-2 to TRBJ2-6; 8 bases match TRBD2. V lost 1 base and J lost 3; bases outside the gene matches: 5. CDR1 SGHTA and CDR2 FQGNSA come from the germline V gene. This CDR3 has 17 residues. The CDR3 DNA follows: TGTGCCAGCAGCTTAGTCGGGGGGGCCATTGGGGCCAACGTCCTGACTTTC. It specifies CASSLVGGAIGANVLTF. The full variable domain, rest sourced from reference TRBV7-2 and TRBJ2-6, is GAGVSQSPSNKVTEKGKDVELRCDPISGHTALYWYRQSLGQGLEFLIYFQGNSAPDKSGLPSDRFSAERTGGSVSTLTIQRTQQEDSAVYLCASSLVGGAIGANVLTFGAGSRLTVL.

This clone was seen only a few times. The chain joins TRBV28 to TRBJ2-1; TRBD2 aligns across 9 bases. Germline lookup yields CDR1 MDHEN and CDR2 SYDVKM. There are 16 residues in the CDR3. J gave up 9 bases and V 3 bases, and 12 bases lay outside the gene matches. The CDR3 DNA reads as TGTGCCAGCAGTTTGATCGGCGGGAGGGCCAGGGTTGAGCAGTTCTTC. Translation gives CASSLIGGRARVEQFF.

As concerns this clone: The DNA is omitted, as the CDR3 cannot be located on it reliably, and the CDR3 follows TCRdb's listing. CDR3: CASSKAWGQGASYEQYF. The chain carries TRBV21-1 and TRBJ2-7; the table's D call TRBD1 went unverified against the DNA. TRBV21-1 is reported as a pseudogene. The CDR3 has 17 amino acids, counting both end residues.

The chain uses TRBV19 and TRBJ2-1; D is perhaps TRBD2 (6 bases). The CDR3 is 16 residues long. The V and J ends lost 3 bases and 2 bases respectively, with 14 bases between them. The germline V gene encodes CDR1 LNHDA and CDR2 SQIVND (reference sequence). The CDR3 region is CASSMSSGGAYNEQFF. CDR3 DNA sequence: TGTGCCAGTAGTATGAGTAGCGGAGGGGCCTACAATGAGCAGTTCTTC.